A selection of T cell receptor beta chains follows, all from one sample in a study of graft-versus-host responses after intestinal transplantation. The method was immunoSEQ multiplex PCR; TCRdb's version includes in-frame clones alone and lacks a portion of them. The sample lists tens of thousands of clones; 94% were seen once. No antigen has been assigned to these receptors. The sequences come from unstimulated CD4+ T cells sorted from spleen or lymph node cells, collected before transplant. The source of these receptors is a human donor who was the organ donor for an intestinal transplant. Each CDR3 is given with its conserved first and last residue. Each record gives: D gene, J gene, clone size, V gene, CDR3 DNA, CDR3 protein. D genes are given only for firm matches. The size of a clone is reported for some rows only, either as once, few or many, or as a class for expanded clones.

>TRBD2|TRBJ2-1|-|TRBV10-2
TGCGCCAGCAGTGAGTCAGGACTAGCGGGGGGGCCATACAATGAGCAGTTCTTC
CASSESGLAGGPYNEQFF
>-|TRBJ2-7|-|TRBV29-1
TGCAGCGTTGAGGGGGGGCATTCCTCCTACGAGCAGTACTTC
CSVEGGHSSYEQYF
>-|TRBJ2-5|-|TRBV7-2
TGTGCCAGCAGCTTAGCAACAGGCACTTGGGAGACCCAGTACTTC
CASSLATGTWETQYF
>-|TRBJ2-7|once|TRBV6-5
TGTGCCAGCAGTTCTCGGACCTACGAGCAGTACTTC
CASSSRTYEQYF
>TRBD1|TRBJ2-7|once|TRBV7-9
TGTGCCAGCAGCGCACGGGACAGACCCTCCTACGAGCAGTACTTC
CASSARDRPSYEQYF
>-|TRBJ2-1|-|TRBV7-8
TGTGCCAGCAGCCTAACCGGGACACCTTACAATGAGCAGTTCTTC
CASSLTGTPYNEQFF
>-|TRBJ1-3|-|TRBV30
TGTGCCTGGAGTGTAACCGGGGGAAACACCATATATTTT
CAWSVTGGNTIYF
>-|TRBJ2-5|-|TRBV4-2
TGTGCCAGCAGCCAAGGCGGAGAGACCCAGTACTTC
CASSQGGETQYF
>-|TRBJ1-3|-|TRBV7-2
TGTGCCAGCAGCTTAATGGGCTCTGGAAACACCATATATTTT
CASSLMGSGNTIYF
>-|TRBJ1-5|-|TRBV2
TGTGCCAGCAGTGACGGGGTGGGCCCCCAGCATTTT
CASSDGVGPQHF
>-|TRBJ2-7|-|TRBV6-7
TGTGCCAGCAGTTACAGGGAAGGATGCGAGCAGTACTTC
CASSYREGCEQYF
>-|TRBJ1-5|-|TRBV6-1
TGTGCCAGCAGTGGTAACAGGGATGTTCAGCCCCAGCATTTT
CASSGNRDVQPQHF
>-|TRBJ1-5|-|TRBV19
TGTGCCAGCCGGGGCCAAAAGGGCAATCAGCCCCAGCATTTT
CASRGQKGNQPQHF
>-|TRBJ2-1|-|TRBV4-2
TGTGCCAGCAGCCAAGAATCGCGGGGCTCCTACAATGAGCAGTTCTTC
CASSQESRGSYNEQFF
>-|TRBJ1-1|once|TRBV25-1
TGTGCCAGCAGTGTTATTGGGAACACTGAAGCTTTCTTT
CASSVIGNTEAFF
>-|TRBJ1-1|-|TRBV6-5
TGTGCCAGCAGTTACCAGGGGCGGGAAAACACTGAAGCTTTCTTT
CASSYQGRENTEAFF
>TRBD1|TRBJ2-2|-|TRBV7-3
TGTGCCAGCAGCCCGAGGGGGCCCGGGGAGCTGTTTTTT
CASSPRGPGELFF
>TRBD1|TRBJ1-2|-|TRBV2
TGTGCCAGCAGGGAGGACAGGGTAGGGAACGATGGCTACACCTTC
CASREDRVGNDGYTF
>TRBD1|TRBJ1-4|-|TRBV7-9
TGTGCCAGCAGCCGCGGGACAGCCGCTTATGAAAAACTGTTTTTT
CASSRGTAAYEKLFF
>TRBD2|TRBJ2-3|once|TRBV7-2
TGTGCCAGCAGCACTAGCGGAGTTAGCACAGATACGCAGTATTTT
CASSTSGVSTDTQYF
>TRBD1|TRBJ1-5|-|TRBV23-1
TGCGGTAAAGGGGGCGGGAGCAATCAGCCCCAGCATTTT
CGKGGGSNQPQHF
>-|TRBJ1-1|-|TRBV20-1
TGCAGTGCCCCAGGCGGGACTGAAGCTTTCTTT
CSAPGGTEAFF
>-|TRBJ1-1|-|TRBV6-1
TGTGCCAGCAGCGAACAGGGTCGGCACACTGAAGCTTTCTTT
CASSEQGRHTEAFF
>-|TRBJ1-3|-|TRBV6-6
TGTGCCAGCAGTTATTGGCCCCGAGGCGGAAACACCATATATTTT
CASSYWPRGGNTIYF
>-|TRBJ1-5|-|TRBV12-2
TGTGCAAGTCGCTTAGTCCCCTCAGGGGACCATCAGCCCCAGCATTTT
CASRLVPSGDHQPQHF
>TRBD1|TRBJ1-2|-|TRBV9
TGTGCCAGCGATACAGGGGGCGGCTATGGCTACACCTTC
CASDTGGGYGYTF
>-|TRBJ2-7|-|TRBV6-4
TGTGCCAGCGGGGGCGTCCCGGAACGGCACGAGCAGTACTTC
CASGGVPERHEQYF
>TRBD2|TRBJ2-3|-|TRBV7-2
TGTGCCAGCAGCTTACTGCGGGGGGGCCCAGATACGCAGTATTTT
CASSLLRGGPDTQYF
>TRBD1|TRBJ1-1|-|TRBV2
TGTGCCAGCAAGGGACAGGGGGTTAGTATAACTGAAGCTTTCTTT
CASKGQGVSITEAFF
>TRBD1|TRBJ2-4|-|TRBV30
TGTGCCGGGAGGGGTATGGGGACAGGGGGCTGGGACATTCAGTACTTC
CAGRGMGTGGWDIQYF
>TRBD2|TRBJ2-3|-|TRBV25-1
TGTGCCAGCAGTGATGTGTTAGGACTAGCAGATACGCAGTATTTT
CASSDVLGLADTQYF
>-|TRBJ2-3|-|TRBV2
TGTGCCAGCAGTGTGGCCCGGGTTCCAGATACGCAGTATTTT
CASSVARVPDTQYF
>TRBD1|TRBJ2-7|-|TRBV7-8
TGTGCCAGCAGCTTAGGGACAGGGGGCATCTACGAGCAGTACTTC
CASSLGTGGIYEQYF
>-|TRBJ2-5|-|TRBV11-1
TGTGCCAGCAGCCCCCAGAGCGGGACCCAGTACTTC
CASSPQSGTQYF
>TRBD2|TRBJ2-3|-|TRBV5-4
TGTGCCAGCAGCTTCGTTGCGGGGGGCCCTGGGGCAGATACGCAGTATTTT
CASSFVAGGPGADTQYF
>-|TRBJ2-7|once|TRBV6-1
TGTGCCAGCAAAGGAGTTATGGGGGAGCAGTACTTC
CASKGVMGEQYF
>TRBD2|TRBJ2-1|-|TRBV4-2
TGTGCCAGCAGCCACCCATCTAGCGGGGGGTACAATGAGCAGTTCTTC
CASSHPSSGGYNEQFF
>-|TRBJ2-1|-|TRBV5-8
TGTGCCAGCAGCTTGATCGGGGGGCCGAACAATGAGCAGTTCTTC
CASSLIGGPNNEQFF
>TRBD1|TRBJ2-7|once|TRBV6-1
TGTGCCAGCAACCCGGACAGGTCCACCTACGAGCAGTACTTC
CASNPDRSTYEQYF
>-|TRBJ2-1|-|TRBV21-1
TGTGCCAGCACCGATAGCGGGAAAAGGAACTACAATGAGCAGTTCTTC
CASTDSGKRNYNEQFF